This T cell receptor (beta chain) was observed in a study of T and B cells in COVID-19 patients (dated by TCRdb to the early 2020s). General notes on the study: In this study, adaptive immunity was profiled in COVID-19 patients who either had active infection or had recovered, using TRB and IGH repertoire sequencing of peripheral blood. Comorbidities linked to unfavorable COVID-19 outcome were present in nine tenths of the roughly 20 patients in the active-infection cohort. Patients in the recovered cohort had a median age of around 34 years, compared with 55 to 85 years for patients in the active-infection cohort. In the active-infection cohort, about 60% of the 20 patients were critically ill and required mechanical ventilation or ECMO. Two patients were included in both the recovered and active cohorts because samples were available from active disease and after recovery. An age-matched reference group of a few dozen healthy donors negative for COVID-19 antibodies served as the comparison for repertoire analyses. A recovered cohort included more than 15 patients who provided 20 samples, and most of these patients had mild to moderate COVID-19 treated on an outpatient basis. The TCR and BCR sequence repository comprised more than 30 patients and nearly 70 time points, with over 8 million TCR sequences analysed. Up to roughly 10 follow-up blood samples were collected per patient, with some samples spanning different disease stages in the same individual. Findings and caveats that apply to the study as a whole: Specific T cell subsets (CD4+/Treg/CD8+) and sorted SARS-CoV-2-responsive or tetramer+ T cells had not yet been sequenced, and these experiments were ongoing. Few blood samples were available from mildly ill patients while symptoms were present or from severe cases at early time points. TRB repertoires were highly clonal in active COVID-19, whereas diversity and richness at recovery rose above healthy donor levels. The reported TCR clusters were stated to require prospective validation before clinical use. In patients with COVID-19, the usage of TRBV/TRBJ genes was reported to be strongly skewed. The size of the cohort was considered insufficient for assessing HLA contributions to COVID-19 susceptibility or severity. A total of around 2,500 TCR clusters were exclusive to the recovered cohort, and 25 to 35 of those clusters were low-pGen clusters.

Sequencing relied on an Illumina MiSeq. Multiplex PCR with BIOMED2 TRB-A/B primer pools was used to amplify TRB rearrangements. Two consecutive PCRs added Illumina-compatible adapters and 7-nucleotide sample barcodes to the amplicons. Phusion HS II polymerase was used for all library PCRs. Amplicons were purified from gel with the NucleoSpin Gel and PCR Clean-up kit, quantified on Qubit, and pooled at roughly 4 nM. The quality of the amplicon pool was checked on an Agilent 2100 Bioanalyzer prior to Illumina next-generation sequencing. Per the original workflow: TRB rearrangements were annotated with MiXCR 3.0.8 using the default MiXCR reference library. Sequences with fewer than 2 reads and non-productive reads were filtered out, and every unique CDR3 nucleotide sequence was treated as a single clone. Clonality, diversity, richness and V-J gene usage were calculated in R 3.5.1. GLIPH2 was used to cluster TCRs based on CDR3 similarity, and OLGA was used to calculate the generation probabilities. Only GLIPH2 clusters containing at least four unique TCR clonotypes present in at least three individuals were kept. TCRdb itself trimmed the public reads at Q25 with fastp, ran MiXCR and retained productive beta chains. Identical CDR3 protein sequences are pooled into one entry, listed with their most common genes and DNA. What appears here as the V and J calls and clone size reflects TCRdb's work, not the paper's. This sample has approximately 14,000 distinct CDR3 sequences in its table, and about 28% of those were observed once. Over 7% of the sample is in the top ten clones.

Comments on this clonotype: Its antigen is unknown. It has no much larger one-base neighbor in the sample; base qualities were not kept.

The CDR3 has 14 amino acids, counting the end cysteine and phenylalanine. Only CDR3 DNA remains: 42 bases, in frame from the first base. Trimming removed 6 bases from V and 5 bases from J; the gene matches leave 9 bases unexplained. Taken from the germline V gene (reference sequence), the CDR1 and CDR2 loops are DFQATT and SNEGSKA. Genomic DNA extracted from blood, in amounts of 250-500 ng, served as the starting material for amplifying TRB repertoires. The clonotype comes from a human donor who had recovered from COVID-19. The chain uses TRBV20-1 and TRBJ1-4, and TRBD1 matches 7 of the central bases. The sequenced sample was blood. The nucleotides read TGCAGTGCCCGAACCGGGACAGTGAATGAAAAACTGTTTTTT. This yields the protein CSARTGTVNEKLFF.